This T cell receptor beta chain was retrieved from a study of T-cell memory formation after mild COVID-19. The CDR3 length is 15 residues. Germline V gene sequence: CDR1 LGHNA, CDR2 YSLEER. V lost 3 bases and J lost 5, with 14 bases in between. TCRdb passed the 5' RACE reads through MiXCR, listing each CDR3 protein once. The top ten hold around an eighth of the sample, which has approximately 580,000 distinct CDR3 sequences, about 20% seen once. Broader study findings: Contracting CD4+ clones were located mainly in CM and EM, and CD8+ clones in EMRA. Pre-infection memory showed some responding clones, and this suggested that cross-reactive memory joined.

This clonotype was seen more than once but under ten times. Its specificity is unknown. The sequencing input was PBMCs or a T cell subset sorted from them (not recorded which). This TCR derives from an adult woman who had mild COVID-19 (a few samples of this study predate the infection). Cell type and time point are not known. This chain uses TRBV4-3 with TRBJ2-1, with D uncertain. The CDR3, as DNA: TGCGCCAGCAGCCAGACACCACTCGCCCACAATGAGCAGTTCTTC. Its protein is CASSQTPLAHNEQFF.